What follows describes a single T cell receptor (beta chain). Its antigen is currently not known. Qualities for individual bases were not recorded, and no much larger clone is one base off. Library method: 5' RACE. Reads for this sample came from an Illumina HiSeq 2000. A universal primer binding site was added through template switching, and the final cDNA carried a unique molecular identifier so that TCR cDNA molecules could be counted accurately. First-strand cDNA for TCR alpha and beta chains was synthesized from specific primers in the conserved constant-segment region. Each cDNA library was double barcoded, with a SMART-Mk sample barcode plus Illumina barcodes, to control for contamination. TruSeq adapter sequences along with Illumina sample barcodes were introduced in two successive PCR steps. The Illumina HiSeq platform was used with custom primers to sequence TCR alpha and beta cDNA libraries. In the source study's methods: Unique molecular identifiers were extracted from raw reads with MiGEC, and CDR3 positions were determined with MiXCR. Recombination models were inferred per individual with the repgenHMM and IGoR tools using an EM algorithm. The tcR package in R was used for shared clonotype analysis, with sharing normalized by the product of cloneset sizes. To study raw recombination free of thymic and clonal selection effects, out-of-frame nonproductive sequences were analyzed. TCRdb handled the public reads itself, with Q25 trimming in fastp and clone calling in MiXCR, and kept productive beta chains. A single entry per CDR3 protein holds the most common genes and DNA from its merged rows. TCRdb assigned the V and J calls; the authors' analysis was not used. The sample table lists around 480,000 distinct CDR3 sequences, 14% of them with a count of one. The ten largest clones take up 0.52% of the sample.

The data originate from a study of identical twins (dated by TCRdb to between 2015 and 2016). Turning to the overall study: The study deep-sequenced TCR alpha and beta repertoires from monozygotic twins, unrelated adults of various ages and cord blood to test whether fetal clonotypes persist. To rule out contamination, the twin experiments were replicated at different times with different library preparation protocols. The investigation overall reported the following: Compared with coincidental sharing between unrelated individuals, out-of-frame TCR alpha sequences shared between twins had an excess of sequences with low generation probability. A weaker excess of twin sharing was found in beta out-of-frame sequences because the signal-to-noise ratio was lowered by fewer shared sequences. In monozygotic twins, recombination models systematically underestimated out-of-frame TCR alpha sharing, but the models matched the sharing seen between unrelated individuals. Invariant T cells such as MAIT and iNKT could partly confound zero-insertion analyses, although diverse VJ usage argued against such confounding for most clonotypes. Conclusions relied on cross-sectional statistical analysis, since the same donors could not be followed over many years. Abundant cord blood beta clonotypes had fewer insertions, young adult naive repertoires showed a similar but weaker trend, and memory repertoires showed no such trend.

Every donor in the study was a healthy Caucasian. Three pairs of female monozygotic twins, all aged about 18 to 29 years, were included in the twin cohort. Positive isolation kits from Invitrogen were used to isolate CD4+ and CD8+ T cell populations. Including the terminal cysteine and phenylalanine, the CDR3 comprises 14 residues. Just CDR3 DNA is preserved here, 42 bases in frame from base 1. Based on the germline V gene (reference sequence), the CDR1 and CDR2 sequences are SEHNR and FQNEAQ. V loses 2 bases of germline sequence and J loses 4 bases, and the interval between the two ends is 9 bases. These data also formed part of another study, on yellow fever vaccine responses in identical twins. Per that second paper: According to the authors, the vaccine-induced T cell response in identical twins seemed to be partly convergent and partly specific to each individual. Focusing on identical twins, the study followed the T cell clones that responded to the vaccine, and did so with precision.

This sequence uses TRBV7-9 and TRBJ1-3; the D gene is possibly TRBD1, with 5 bases matching. The specimen sequenced was CD4+ T cells sorted from blood. The source of this sequence is a woman between 18 and 29 years old in good health. CDR3 loop: CASSLRDGGNTIYF. The bases are TGTGCCAGCAGCTTAAGGGACGGAGGAAACACCATATATTTT. Extended through the reference TRBV7-9 and TRBJ1-3 proteins, this CDR3 yields the full variable domain: DTGVSQNPRHKITKRGQNVTFRCDPISEHNRLYWYRQTLGQGPEFLTYFQNEAQLEKSRLLSDRFSAERPKGSFSTLEIQRTEQGDSAMYLCASSLRDGGNTIYFGEGSWLTVV.